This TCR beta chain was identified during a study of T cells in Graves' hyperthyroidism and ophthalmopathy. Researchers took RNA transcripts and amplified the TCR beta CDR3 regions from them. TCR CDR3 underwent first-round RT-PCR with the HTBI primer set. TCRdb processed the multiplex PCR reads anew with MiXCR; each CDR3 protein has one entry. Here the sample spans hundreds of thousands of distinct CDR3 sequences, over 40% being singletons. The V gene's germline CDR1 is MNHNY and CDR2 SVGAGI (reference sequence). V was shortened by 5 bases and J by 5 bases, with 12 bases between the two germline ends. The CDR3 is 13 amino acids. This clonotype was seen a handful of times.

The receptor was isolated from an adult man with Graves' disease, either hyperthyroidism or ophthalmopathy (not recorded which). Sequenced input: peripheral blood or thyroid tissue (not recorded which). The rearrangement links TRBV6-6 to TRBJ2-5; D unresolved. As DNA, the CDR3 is TGTGCCAGCAGTGCCGACGCCTTGGAGACCCAGTACTTC. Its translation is CASSADALETQYF.